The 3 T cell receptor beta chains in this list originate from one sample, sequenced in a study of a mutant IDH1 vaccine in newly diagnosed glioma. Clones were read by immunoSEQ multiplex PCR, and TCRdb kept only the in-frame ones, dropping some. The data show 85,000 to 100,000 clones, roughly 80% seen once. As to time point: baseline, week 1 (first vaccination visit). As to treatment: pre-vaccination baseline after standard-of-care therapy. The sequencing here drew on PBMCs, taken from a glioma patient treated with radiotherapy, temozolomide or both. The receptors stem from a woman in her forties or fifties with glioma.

The CDR3 is CASSLEKAPTTEAFF. As DNA, the CDR3 is TGCGCCAGCAGCTTGGAAAAGGCCCCCACTACGGAAGCTTTCTTT. The chain links TRBV5-1 to TRBJ1-1; D unclear. Germline CDR1 is SGHRS and CDR2 is YFSETQ. CDR3 length: 15 amino acids. Trimming shortened V by 0 bases and J by 8 bases, and 17 bases separated the two germline ends. Filled out from reference TRBV5-1 and TRBJ1-1, the complete variable domain reads KAGVTQTPRYLIKTRGQQVTLSCSPISGHRSVSWYQQTPGQGLQFLFEYFSETQRNKGNFPGRFSGRQFSNSRSEMNVSTLELGDSALYLCASSLEKAPTTEAFFGQGTRLTVV.

The CDR3: CASSLGRGRELFF. In nucleotides, the CDR3 is TGTGCCAGCAGTCTCGGACGAGGACGGGAGCTGTTTTTT. The V gene is TRBV6-4, the J gene TRBJ2-2, with D unresolved. Germline lookup yields CDR1 MRHNA and CDR2 SNTAGT. The CDR3 is made up of 13 amino acids. Trimming removed 5 bases at V and 9 bases at J, with 13 bases between.

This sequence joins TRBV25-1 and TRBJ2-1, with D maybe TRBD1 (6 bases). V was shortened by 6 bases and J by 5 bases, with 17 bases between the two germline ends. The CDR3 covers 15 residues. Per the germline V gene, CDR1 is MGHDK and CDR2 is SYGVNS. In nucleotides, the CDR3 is TGTGCCAGCAGCACTCAAAACAGGGTCAACAATGAGCAGTTCTTC. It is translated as CASSTQNRVNNEQFF.